This note documents a single T cell receptor beta chain sequence. The antigen is unknown. This sample is drawn from a study of T cell repertoires in cytomegalovirus infection. The CDR3 runs to 14 residues. Germline V gene sequence: CDR1 MDHEN, CDR2 SYDVKM. J gave up 2 bases and V 4 bases, and 4 bases lay outside the gene matches. TCRdb re-called the reads with MiXCR, one entry per CDR3 protein. The data hold approximately 770,000 distinct CDR3 sequences, with roughly 28% observed a single time. The source is a human donor in good health (CMV status not recorded). Some clones in this sample may be carry-over from other donors' samples. This chain connects TRBV28 to TRBJ1-2, with TRBD1 identical over 7 bases. Source: cultured CD8+ T cells from PBMCs, taken from culture after CMV antigen stimulation. The CDR3 protein is CASSSQGRNYGYTF. The DNA of the CDR3 is TGTGCCAGCAGTTCACAGGGGAGGAACTATGGCTACACCTTC.